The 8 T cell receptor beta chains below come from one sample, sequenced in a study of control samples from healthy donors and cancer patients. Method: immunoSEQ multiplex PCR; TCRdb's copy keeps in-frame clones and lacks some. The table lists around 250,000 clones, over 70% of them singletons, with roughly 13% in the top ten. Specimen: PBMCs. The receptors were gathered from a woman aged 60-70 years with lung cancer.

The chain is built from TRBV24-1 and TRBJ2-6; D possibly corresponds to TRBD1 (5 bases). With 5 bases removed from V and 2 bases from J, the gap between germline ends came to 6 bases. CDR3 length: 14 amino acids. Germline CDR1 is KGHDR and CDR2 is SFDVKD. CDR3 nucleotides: TGTGCCACCAGTGTGGGGCCTGGGGCCAACGTCCTGACTTTC. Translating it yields CATSVGPGANVLTF.

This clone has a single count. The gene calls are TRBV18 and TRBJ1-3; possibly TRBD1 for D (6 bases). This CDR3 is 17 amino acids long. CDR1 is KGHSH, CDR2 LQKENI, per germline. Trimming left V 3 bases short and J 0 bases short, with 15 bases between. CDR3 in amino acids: CASSPTGTTPSGNTIYF. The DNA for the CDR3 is TGTGCCAGCTCACCCACAGGGACTACTCCCTCTGGAAACACCATATATTTT.

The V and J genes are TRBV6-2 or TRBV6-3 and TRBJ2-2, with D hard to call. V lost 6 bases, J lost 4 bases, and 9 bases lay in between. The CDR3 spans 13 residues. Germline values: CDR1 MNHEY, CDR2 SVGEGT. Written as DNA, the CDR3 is TGTGCCAGCAGCGCCGGCTCCACCGGGGAGCTGTTTTTT. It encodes CASSAGSTGELFF.

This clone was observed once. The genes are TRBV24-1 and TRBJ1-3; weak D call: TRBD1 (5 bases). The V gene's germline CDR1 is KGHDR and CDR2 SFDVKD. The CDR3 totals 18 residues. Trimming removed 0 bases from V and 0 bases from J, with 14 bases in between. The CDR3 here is CATSDLRDSSLSGNTIYF. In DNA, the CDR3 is TGTGCCACCAGTGATTTGAGAGACAGCTCTCTCTCTGGAAACACCATATATTTT.

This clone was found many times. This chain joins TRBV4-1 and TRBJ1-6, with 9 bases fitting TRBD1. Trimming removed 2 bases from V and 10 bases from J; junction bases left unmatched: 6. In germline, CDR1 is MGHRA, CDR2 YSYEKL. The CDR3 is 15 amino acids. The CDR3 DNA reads TGCGCCAGCAGCCAAAAGACAGGGGGTAGCTCACCCCTCCACTTT. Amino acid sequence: CASSQKTGGSSPLHF.

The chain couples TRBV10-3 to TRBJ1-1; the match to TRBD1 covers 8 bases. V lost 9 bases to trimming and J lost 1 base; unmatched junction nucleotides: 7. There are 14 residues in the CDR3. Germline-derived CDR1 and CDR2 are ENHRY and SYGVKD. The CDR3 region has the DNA TGTGCCATTACCCTCACAGGGGGGAACACTGAAGCTTTCTTT. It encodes CAITLTGGNTEAFF.

As DNA, the CDR3 is TGTGCCAGCAGCTTACAGGGGCTACTGAACACTGAAGCTTTCTTT. Translated: CASSLQGLLNTEAFF. V is TRBV7-8 and J is TRBJ1-1; weak D call: TRBD1 (6 bases). The CDR3 runs to 15 residues. Deletions cut 2 bases from V and 0 bases from J, with 10 bases between. Per germline, CDR1 SGHVS and CDR2 FQNEAQ.

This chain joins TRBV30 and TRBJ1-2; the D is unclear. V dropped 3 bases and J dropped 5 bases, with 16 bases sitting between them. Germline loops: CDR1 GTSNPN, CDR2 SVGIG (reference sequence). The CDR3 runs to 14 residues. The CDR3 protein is CAWRRPGVWYGYTF. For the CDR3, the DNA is TGTGCCTGGAGGCGCCCCGGGGTATGGTATGGCTACACCTTC.